The 7 T cell receptor beta chains reported below all come from one sample, sequenced in a study of cytomegalovirus exposure and HLA in healthy donors (dated by TCRdb to 2015 to 2018). Library prep was done by the immunoSEQ multiplex PCR assay. For the multiplex PCR, a mixture combining 60 forward primers for TCR Vbeta segments and 13 reverse primers for TCR Jbeta segments was used. TCRdb mirrors the immuneACCESS table, restricted to in-frame sequences. Some clones are absent from its copies; in checked studies, under half trace to an unresolved V gene, and the reason for the others is unknown. The sample table contains 90,000 to 120,000 clones; only one count was recorded for approximately 81% of them. Roughly an eighth of the sample is in the top ten clones. What was sequenced was PBMCs. The receptor set was obtained from a male donor in good health and CMV-seropositive.

This clone was seen only a few times. The chain recombines TRBV7-2 with TRBJ1-4; D is uncertain. The CDR3 length is 15 residues. In germline, CDR1 is SGHTA, CDR2 FQGNSA. The germline V and J ends were trimmed by 5 bases and 0 bases, with 10 bases remaining between them. CDR3 in DNA: TGTGCCAGCAGCCGGTTATTGACAACTAATGAAAAACTGTTTTTT. Translated: CASSRLLTTNEKLFF.

The genes are TRBV11-3 and TRBJ2-1; 7 bases agree with TRBD2. Germline V lookup: CDR1 SGHNT, CDR2 YENEEA. V dropped 0 bases and J dropped 6; count of bases not matched to a gene: 5. This CDR3 has 15 amino acids. CDR3 nucleotides: TGTGCCAGCAGCTTAGATGGACTAGTTGGCAATGAGCAGTTCTTC. It is translated as CASSLDGLVGNEQFF.

V is TRBV19 and J is TRBJ1-2; D remains unclear. The CDR3 is 14 amino acids. In germline, CDR1 is LNHDA, CDR2 SQIVND (reference sequence). V was cut by 1 base and J by 2 bases, with 8 bases left in between. This CDR3 reads CASSIGQRNYGYTF. The CDR3 nucleotides read TGTGCCAGTAGTATAGGGCAGAGGAACTATGGCTACACCTTC.

The rearrangement links TRBV2 to TRBJ1-5, with 8 bases aligning to TRBD1. The junction had 3 bases not matched to a gene; V was cut back by 6 bases and J by 2 bases. This CDR3 region has 14 residues. Per germline, CDR1 SNHLY and CDR2 FYNNEI. The CDR3 sequence is CASRMDRGNQPQHF. The DNA for the CDR3 is TGTGCCAGCAGGATGGACAGGGGCAATCAGCCCCAGCATTTT. Variable domain in full (rest from reference TRBV2 and TRBJ1-5): EPEVTQTPSHQVTQMGQEVILRCVPISNHLYFYWYRQILGQKVEFLVSFYNNEISEKSEIFDDQFSVERPDGSNFTLKIRSTKLEDSAMYFCASRMDRGNQPQHFGDGTRLSIL.

V and J are TRBV2 and TRBJ1-1; 7 nucleotides line up with TRBD1. Germline V lookup: CDR1 SNHLY, CDR2 FYNNEI. Trimming at V came to 4 bases and at J to 0 bases, leaving 5 bases not matched to a gene. The CDR3 covers 15 residues. CDR3 bases: TGTGCCAGCAGTGGACAGGGTCTCATGAACACTGAAGCTTTCTTT. Residues: CASSGQGLMNTEAFF.

This sequence joins TRBV5-1 and TRBJ2-5; D gene uncertain. Near its end, the DNA agrees better with TRBJ2-7, so the J call may be wrong. CDR1 SGHRS and CDR2 YFSETQ come from the germline V gene. The CDR3 length is 12 residues. CDR3 DNA: TGCGCCAGCACCGATACCTTCTACGAGCAGTACTTC. Amino acids: CASTDTFYEQYF.

This chain links TRBV4-1 with TRBJ1-2, with TRBD1 matching 8 bases. This CDR3 contains 14 residues. V dropped 4 bases and J dropped 2; count of bases not matched to a gene: 3. Germline CDR1 MGHRA, CDR2 YSYEKL. The CDR3 spells CASSLRTGNYGYTF. CDR3 in DNA: TGCGCCAGCAGCCTACGGACAGGGAACTATGGCTACACCTTC.